The next 31 T cell receptor beta chains were all read from a single sample in a study of CD4 T cells in relation to SARS-CoV-2 and coronaviruses. The unexposed donors gave CD4+ T cells in about 2011-2018, prior to COVID-19. Isolation of CD4+ T cells took place after nine to ten days in culture. These receptors have no known antigen. The protocol was immunoSEQ multiplex PCR, while the TCRdb copy is restricted to in-frame clones and leaves out a portion. The data hold some 19,000 clones, with about 80% observed a single time. Sequenced sample: CD4+ T cells from PBMCs, cultured in vitro. All receptors derive from a human donor in good health.

The chain employs TRBV2 and TRBJ2-1; TRBD1 agrees at 7 bases. CDR1 is SNHLY and CDR2 is FYNNEI in the germline V gene. After removal of 8 bases from V and 5 bases from J, the junction contained 3 bases not matched to a gene. This CDR3 contains 12 residues. CDR3 loop: CASGTANNEQFF. The CDR3 nucleotides are TGTGCCAGCGGGACAGCCAACAATGAGCAGTTCTTC.

V is TRBV18 and J is TRBJ1-5, with D unclear. Germline V gene lookup returns CDR1 KGHSH and CDR2 LQKENI. The CDR3 totals 15 residues. The V gene lost 1 base and the J gene lost 3 bases, with 10 bases spanning the gap. The CDR3 sequence: CASSPLDTPNQPQHF. CDR3 coding DNA: TGTGCCAGCTCACCACTCGACACGCCCAATCAGCCCCAGCATTTT. The full variable domain, its missing parts supplied by reference TRBV18 and TRBJ1-5, is NAGVMQNPRHLVRRRGQEARLRCSPMKGHSHVYWYRQLPEEGLKFMVYLQKENIIDESGMPKERFSAEFPKEGPSILRIQQVVRGDSAAYFCASSPLDTPNQPQHFGDGTRLSIL.

There are a few counts of this clone. The V call is TRBV24-1, the J call TRBJ2-3, with D maybe TRBD1 (5 bases). V dropped 5 bases and J dropped 6 bases, with 17 bases sitting between them. The CDR3 is made up of 15 amino acids. Germline assignment: CDR1 KGHDR and CDR2 SFDVKD. The CDR3 region is CATSVWQGTEDTQYF. DNA of the CDR3: TGTGCCACCAGTGTGTGGCAGGGTACGGAGGATACGCAGTATTTT.

The V call is TRBV15, the J call TRBJ2-1; 10 bases line up with TRBD1. The CDR3 consists of 16 residues. Germline CDR1 reads LNHNV; CDR2 reads YYDKDF (reference sequence). Unmatched junction bases numbered 6, after V lost 1 base and J lost 6 bases. CDR3 sequence (DNA): TGTGCCACCAGCAGAGGAGGGACAGGGGAAATCAATGAGCAGTTCTTC. Amino acids: CATSRGGTGEINEQFF.

This clone was picked up one time. V gene TRBV5-1 combines with J gene TRBJ2-7; 7 nucleotides line up with TRBD2. CDR3 length: 16 amino acids. Trimming removed 0 bases from V and 2 bases from J; junction bases left unmatched: 8. Germline CDR1 SGHRS, CDR2 YFSETQ. DNA for the CDR3: TGCGCCAGCAGCTTGGGCTCGGGACTAACCGCCTACGAGCAGTACTTC. Its translation: CASSLGSGLTAYEQYF.

V gene TRBV19 combines with J gene TRBJ2-5; 9 positions agree with TRBD1. CDR1 LNHDA and CDR2 SQIVND come from the germline V gene (reference sequence). There are 13 residues in the CDR3. The CDR3: CASGQGVRETQYF. The DNA for the CDR3 is TGTGCATCGGGACAGGGCGTTAGAGAGACCCAGTACTTC.

The genes are TRBV7-2 and TRBJ1-2; TRBD1 aligns across 8 bases. The CDR3 runs to 15 residues. V lost 1 base and J lost 2; bases outside the gene matches: 3. Germline CDR1 and CDR2: SGHTA and FQGNSA. The CDR3 nucleotides read TGTGCCAGCAGCTTAGTACAGGGGGAGAACTATGGCTACACCTTC. Encoded protein: CASSLVQGENYGYTF.

Only a few counts were recorded for this clone. The chain has TRBV29-1 and TRBJ2-7; D possibly matches TRBD1 or TRBD2 (5 bases each). From germline, CDR1 is SQVTM and CDR2 ANQGSEA. The CDR3 sequence is 10 residues long. V was shortened by 6 bases and J by 7 bases, with 10 bases between the two germline ends. This CDR3 is CSVAEGEQYF. The CDR3, as DNA: TGCAGCGTCGCCGAGGGGGAGCAGTACTTC.

The gene calls are TRBV3-1 (or the pseudogene TRBV3-2) and TRBJ2-1; weak D call: TRBD2 (5 bases). The CDR3 loop spans 15 amino acids. CDR1 and CDR2 (germline): LGHDT, YNNKEL (reference sequence). V dropped 5 bases and J dropped 0 bases, with 11 bases sitting between them. The CDR3 region is CASSFWRSSYNEQFF. CDR3 sequence (DNA): TGTGCCAGCAGCTTTTGGAGGAGCTCCTACAATGAGCAGTTCTTC.

This sequence joins TRBV6-1 and TRBJ1-3; weak D call: TRBD1 (5 bases). The germline V gene has CDR1 MNHNS and CDR2 SASEGT. The CDR3 is 15 residues long. The V end was cut by 1 base, the J end by 0 bases, with 7 bases between. Here the CDR3 DNA reads TGTGCCAGCAGTGAAGGGGACGGCTCTGGAAACACCATATATTTT. As protein: CASSEGDGSGNTIYF.

The V call is TRBV24-1, the J call TRBJ2-3; D gene unclear. V was trimmed by 3 bases and J by 8 bases, leaving 14 bases between them. The V gene's germline CDR1 is KGHDR and CDR2 SFDVKD. This CDR3 has 14 residues. CDR3 bases: TGTGCCACCAGTGATCCGAGTCCAGGTTCTACGCAGTATTTT. It codes for CATSDPSPGSTQYF.

The V and J genes are TRBV19 and TRBJ2-4; D gene uncertain. With 1 base removed from V and 4 bases from J, the gap between germline ends came to 5 bases. CDR3 length equals 13 residues. Germline values: CDR1 LNHDA, CDR2 SQIVND (reference sequence). CDR3 DNA: TGTGCCAGTAGTATAGGGCAGAAAAACATTCAGTACTTC. This translates into CASSIGQKNIQYF.

J is TRBJ2-7 and V is TRBV27, with D possibly matching TRBD2 (6 bases). The ends were cut back, 8 bases at V and 3 bases at J, with 20 bases in the middle. CDR3 length: 15 residues. Germline V gives CDR1 MNHEY, CDR2 SMNVEV (reference sequence). This CDR3 is CASGPRTAGGYEQYF. CDR3 sequence (DNA): TGTGCCAGCGGCCCCCGGACGGCCGGGGGCTACGAGCAGTACTTC.

The rearrangement uses TRBV7-6 and TRBJ2-1; D perhaps matches TRBD2 (5 bases). The V gene lost 1 base and the J gene lost 3 bases, with 10 bases spanning the gap. From germline, CDR1 is SGHVS and CDR2 FNYEAQ. The CDR3 is made up of 15 amino acids. CDR3 loop: CASSLGTEIYNEQFF. The CDR3 DNA sequence: TGTGCCAGCAGCTTAGGGACTGAGATCTACAATGAGCAGTTCTTC.

The rearrangement links TRBV3-1 (or the pseudogene TRBV3-2) to TRBJ2-3; TRBD2 agrees at 10 bases. Germline CDR1 reads LGHDT; CDR2 reads YNNKEL (reference sequence). V lost 4 bases and J lost 1; bases outside the gene matches: 5. This CDR3 has 16 residues. CDR3: CASSRRLAGGTDTQYF. Written as DNA, the CDR3 is TGTGCCAGCAGCCGCCGACTAGCGGGTGGCACAGATACGCAGTATTTT.

This sequence joins TRBV6-4 and TRBJ2-3, with TRBD2 identical over 11 bases. V lost 5 bases to trimming and J lost 6 bases; unmatched junction nucleotides: 7. Germline CDR1 and CDR2: MRHNA and SNTAGT. The CDR3 extends over 15 amino acids. The CDR3 is CASSSLAGAGDTQYF. The CDR3 region has the DNA TGTGCCAGCAGTTCACTAGCGGGAGCCGGGGATACGCAGTATTTT.

This clone was seen once. The rearrangement joins TRBV6-1 to TRBJ2-2; D not certain. Trimming stripped 3 bases from V and 7 bases from J, with 9 bases between. Germline V gene sequence: CDR1 MNHNS, CDR2 SASEGT. The CDR3 extends over 13 amino acids. CDR3 residues: CASSEVVDGELFF. In nucleotides, the CDR3 is TGTGCCAGCAGTGAGGTTGTAGACGGGGAGCTGTTTTTT.

The genes are TRBV10-3 and TRBJ1-2; the D gene is possibly TRBD1 (5 bases). The CDR3 length is 13 residues. Germline assignment: CDR1 ENHRY and CDR2 SYGVKD. The V and J ends lost 6 bases and 0 bases respectively, with 8 bases between them. The CDR3 DNA follows: TGTGCCATCAGCCAGGGTACTAACTATGGCTACACCTTC. Its translation: CAISQGTNYGYTF.

The chain couples TRBV5-1 to TRBJ2-1, with D unclear. Germline V gene lookup returns CDR1 SGHRS and CDR2 YFSETQ. V lost 1 base to trimming and J lost 0 bases, with 11 bases between them. This CDR3 spans 16 amino acids. Written as DNA, the CDR3 is TGCGCCAGCAGCTTGAATCCGCTAGACTCCTACAATGAGCAGTTCTTC. Its translation: CASSLNPLDSYNEQFF.

This clone came up a few times. For the CDR3, the DNA is TGTGCCAGCAGCGTAGATGGGAGCCCCACCTACGAGCAGTACTTC. It is translated as CASSVDGSPTYEQYF. The V gene is TRBV9, the J gene TRBJ2-7, with D tentatively TRBD2 (5 bases). The CDR3 runs to 15 residues. Trimming stripped 0 bases from V and 2 bases from J, with 12 bases between. Germline loops: CDR1 SGDLS, CDR2 YYNGEE. Full variable domain (remainder filled in from reference TRBV9 and TRBJ2-7): DSGVTQTPKHLITATGQRVTLRCSPRSGDLSVYWYQQSLDQGLQFLIQYYNGEERAKGNILERFSAQQFPDLHSELNLSSLELGDSALYFCASSVDGSPTYEQYFGPGTRLTVT.

This sequence joins TRBV15 and TRBJ2-2; no definite D call. Germline-derived CDR1 and CDR2 are LNHNV and YYDKDF (reference sequence). The CDR3 has 16 residues. V was pared by 3 bases and J by 7 bases, with 18 bases between. DNA for the CDR3: TGTGCCACCAGCAGGAGTTTACAGTCGGGTGTCGGGGAGCTGTTTTTT. Its translation is CATSRSLQSGVGELFF.

The rearrangement joins TRBV30 to TRBJ1-5, with a possible D match to TRBD1 (5 bases). This CDR3 contains 14 residues. Trimming pared 3 bases from V and 8 bases from J, leaving 17 bases between. Per germline, CDR1 GTSNPN and CDR2 SVGIG (reference sequence). CDR3 nucleotide sequence: TGTGCCTGGAGCCGGGACGGCCTGTCGGAGCCCCAGCATTTT. This translates into CAWSRDGLSEPQHF.

This chain uses TRBV24-1 with TRBJ1-4, with TRBD1 identical over 7 bases. V shed 3 bases and J 4 bases; nucleotides not matched to a gene: 4. This CDR3 has 15 residues. Germline V gives CDR1 KGHDR, CDR2 SFDVKD. The CDR3, as DNA: TGTGCCACCAGTGATCCCCGGGACAGTAATGAAAAACTGTTTTTT. Translation: CATSDPRDSNEKLFF.

V and J are TRBV19 and TRBJ1-4; D is possibly TRBD1 (6 bases). The V end lost 5 bases, the J end lost 8 bases, and 18 bases lay between the germline ends. There are 15 residues in the CDR3. Germline assignment: CDR1 LNHDA and CDR2 SQIVND (reference sequence). The CDR3, as DNA: TGTGCCAGTAGTTCTCGAGGACAGTATGACGAAAAACTGTTTTTT. Translating it yields CASSSRGQYDEKLFF.

V usage is TRBV11-2 and J usage is TRBJ2-5; 8 positions agree with TRBD1. This CDR3 spans 16 amino acids. Trimming cost V 1 base and J 2 bases; bases outside gene matches: 6. The V gene's germline CDR1 is SGHAT and CDR2 FQNNGV. The CDR3 loop is CASSLAGGAGQETQYF. Here the CDR3 DNA reads TGTGCCAGCAGCTTAGCAGGGGGCGCTGGTCAAGAGACCCAGTACTTC.

Remarks on this clone: The junction departs from germline at one end; a sequencing error may be responsible. The chain links TRBV18 to TRBJ1-3; tentatively, D is TRBD1 (5 bases). The CDR3 contains 13 residues. Germline V CDR1 and CDR2: KGHSH, LQKENI. Written as DNA, the CDR3 is TGTGCCAGCTCACAGGACACTCGAAACACCGTATATTTT. Protein sequence: CASSQDTRNTVYF. The whole variable domain, filled in from reference TRBV18 and TRBJ1-3, reads NAGVMQNPRHLVRRRGQEARLRCSPMKGHSHVYWYRQLPEEGLKFMVYLQKENIIDESGMPKERFSAEFPKEGPSILRIQQVVRGDSAAYFCASSQDTRNTVYFGEGSWLTVV.

V and J are TRBV19 and TRBJ2-3; 8 bases map to TRBD2. Trimming took 8 bases from V and 2 from J; bases not matched to a gene: 9. Per the germline V gene, CDR1 is LNHDA and CDR2 is SQIVND (reference sequence). CDR3 length: 15 amino acids. CDR3: CASRSLAVLTDTQYF. The CDR3, as DNA: TGTGCCAGTCGCTCACTAGCGGTACTCACAGATACGCAGTATTTT. Looking up the rest from reference TRBV19 and TRBJ2-3 gives the full variable domain: DGGITQSPKYLFRKEGQNVTLSCEQNLNHDAMYWYRQDPGQGLRLIYYSQIVNDFQKGDIAEGYSVSREKKESFPLTVTSAQKNPTAFYLCASRSLAVLTDTQYFGPGTRLTVL.

The rearrangement links TRBV7-3 to TRBJ2-5, with TRBD2 as a possible D gene (6 bases). V was clipped by 1 base and J by 6 bases, with 12 bases between them. The germline gives CDR1 SGHTA, CDR2 FQGTGA. The CDR3 runs 14 residues. CDR3 region: CASSLNGGMKTQYF. CDR3 in DNA: TGTGCCAGCAGCTTAAATGGAGGGATGAAGACCCAGTACTTC.

V usage is TRBV7-8 and J usage is TRBJ2-7; D might be TRBD2 (5 bases). Germline values: CDR1 SGHVS, CDR2 FQNEAQ. This CDR3 has 14 residues. Trimming stripped 4 bases from V and 4 bases from J, with 14 bases between. The CDR3 bases are TGTGCCAGCAGCTCATCCCGGGATTCATACGAGCAGTACTTC. Protein sequence: CASSSSRDSYEQYF.

This clone was seen only a few times. CDR3 region: CASSLAVGDYEQYF. CDR3 in DNA: TGTGCCAGCAGCTTAGCAGTCGGAGACTACGAGCAGTACTTC. The rearrangement uses TRBV11-2 and TRBJ2-7; D unclear. Germline CDR1 SGHAT, CDR2 FQNNGV. Trimming left V 1 base short and J 3 bases short, with 10 bases between. This CDR3 has 14 amino acids. Supplemented by reference TRBV11-2 and TRBJ2-7, the full variable domain reads EAGVAQSPRYKIIEKRQSVAFWCNPISGHATLYWYQQILGQGPKLLIQFQNNGVVDDSQLPKDRFSAERLKGVDSTLKIQPAKLEDSAVYLCASSLAVGDYEQYFGPGTRLTVT.

This clone was picked up one time. V gene TRBV28 combines with J gene TRBJ1-6; D may be TRBD1 (5 bases). This CDR3 has 16 residues. Germline CDR1 MDHEN, CDR2 SYDVKM. Trimming removed 3 bases at V and 7 bases at J, with 16 bases between. The CDR3 is CASSFPRGGNNSPLHF. The CDR3, as DNA: TGTGCCAGCAGTTTCCCCCGCGGGGGGAACAATTCACCCCTCCACTTT.